The present T cell receptor (beta chain) was sequenced within a study of molecular identifiers for immune sequencing clone quantification. The authors gated naive CD8 T cells as CD8+CD4-CCR7+CD45RA+ for sorting. A word on this clonotype: The antigen remains unidentified. A read error is likely, as this CDR3 ends without the conserved phenylalanine or tryptophan.

Library preparation followed earlier protocols using designated TCR primers. MiXCR was run by TCRdb on the PCR reads, yielding one entry per CDR3 protein. The data contain about 320,000 distinct CDR3 sequences, around a fifth of them singletons. Study-level findings and limits: Reportedly, one cell's Jurkat TCR RNA was detected within 1,100,000 naive CD8 cells. Naive cells had under 1% of molecules in clones above 20 RNA copies, effectors over 97%.

This CDR3 has 15 amino acids. The V gene's germline CDR1 is MNHEY and CDR2 SMNVEV (reference sequence). The V gene lost 9 bases and the J gene lost 2 bases, with 18 bases spanning the gap. The sample taken for sequencing was naive CD8+ T cells from blood, with Jurkat cell RNA spiked in. Subset given: FACS-sorted CD8+CD4-CCR7+CD45RA+ naive T cells. The genes are TRBV27 and TRBJ2-3; tentative D call: TRBD1 (6 bases). The receptor was isolated from a human donor in good health. Some libraries in this study had Jurkat cell RNA spiked in. DNA of the CDR3: TGTGCCAGTGATAAACCGGGACACCTCACAGATACGCAGTATGTT. This codes for CASDKPGHLTDTQYV.